Each of the 13 T cell receptor beta chains below was sequenced from the same sample in a study of shared clonotypes between healthy human individuals. Sequencing used immunoSEQ multiplex PCR; TCRdb keeps in-frame clones, though not all of them. The table includes 2 million to 2.5 million clones, about 92% detected once. Input material: naive CD4+ T cells from PBMCs. Subset defined: CD45RA+ positively selected. The source of these receptors is a man younger than 35 in good health. Some clones in this sample may be carry-over from other donors' samples.

The chain combines TRBV15 with TRBJ1-5, with D unresolved. The V end lost 0 bases, the J end lost 4 bases, and 10 bases lay between the germline ends. The CDR3 consists of 15 residues. Germline CDR1 is LNHNV and CDR2 is YYDKDF (reference sequence). The CDR3 sequence is CATSRDQGFNQPQHF. The CDR3 nucleotides read TGTGCCACCAGCAGAGATCAAGGATTTAATCAGCCCCAGCATTTT.

The chain has TRBV6-4 and TRBJ1-1, with D perhaps TRBD1 (6 bases). Trimming stripped 0 bases from V and 6 bases from J, with 14 bases between. The CDR3 is 15 residues long. Germline CDR1 reads MRHNA; CDR2 reads SNTAGT. The CDR3 region is CASSDSAGAGSEAFF. The CDR3 nucleotides are TGTGCCAGCAGTGACTCGGCAGGGGCGGGTTCTGAAGCTTTCTTT.

A remark on this clone: Other DNA sequences in this specimen translate into the identical CDR3. The rearrangement uses TRBV19 and TRBJ2-3; 7 bases match TRBD1. The V segment lost 7 bases and the J segment 0 bases; nucleotides outside the gene matches: 1. Germline V gene sequence: CDR1 LNHDA, CDR2 SQIVND (reference sequence). The CDR3 length is 13 residues. CDR3 sequence reads: CASTTGSTDTQYF. The CDR3 nucleotides are TGTGCCAGTACGACAGGGAGCACAGATACGCAGTATTTT.

The chain links TRBV5-1 to TRBJ1-4; weak D call: TRBD1 (6 bases). The V gene lost 5 bases and the J gene lost 5 bases, with 13 bases spanning the gap. The CDR3 is made up of 14 amino acids. CDR1 and CDR2 (germline): SGHRS, YFSETQ. The chain's CDR3 is CASRMTGANEKLFF. CDR3 nucleotides: TGCGCCAGCAGGATGACAGGTGCCAATGAAAAACTGTTTTTT.

The chain employs TRBV5-1 and TRBJ2-7; 12 nucleotides align to TRBD2. V was pared by 4 bases and J by 3 bases, with 5 bases of the junction left unmatched. Germline lookup yields CDR1 SGHRS and CDR2 YFSETQ. The CDR3 totals 15 residues. The CDR3 region has the DNA TGCGCCAGCAGCCTAGAGACTAGCGGGAGCTACGAGCAGTACTTC. This encodes CASSLETSGSYEQYF.

J is TRBJ1-2 and V is TRBV29-1, with TRBD1 identical over 7 bases. The germline CDR1 and CDR2 sequences are SQVTM and ANQGSEA. The CDR3 has 13 amino acids. V lost 6 bases, J lost 8 bases, and 12 bases stayed unmatched. CDR3 amino acids: CSVAPTGLGGYTF. The CDR3 DNA reads as TGCAGCGTCGCGCCGACAGGGTTAGGGGGCTACACCTTC.

CDR3 region: CSVDVAGNEQFF. In DNA form, the CDR3 reads TGCAGCGTTGACGTAGCGGGCAATGAGCAGTTCTTC. The chain recombines TRBV29-1 with TRBJ2-1, with 7 positions matching TRBD2. From germline, CDR1 is SQVTM and CDR2 ANQGSEA. This CDR3 is built from 12 residues. V shed 3 bases and J 6 bases; nucleotides not matched to a gene: 2.

The chain employs TRBV28 and TRBJ2-3; unclear D gene. Germline V gene data show CDR1 as MDHEN and CDR2 as SYDVKM. This CDR3 contains 14 residues. Trimming shortened V by 6 bases and J by 0 bases, and 10 bases separated the two germline ends. CDR3 coding DNA: TGTGCCAGCAGGCGCGGTTCTAGCACAGATACGCAGTATTTT. It codes for CASRRGSSTDTQYF.

Remarks on this clone: The identical CDR3 is also encoded by other nucleotide sequences in the sample. The genes are TRBV28 and TRBJ1-2; D uncertain. Germline V CDR1 and CDR2: MDHEN, SYDVKM. Deletions cut 3 bases from V and 2 bases from J, with 4 bases between. The CDR3 is 12 residues long. CDR3 region: CASSLGNYGYTF. The CDR3 region has the DNA TGTGCCAGCAGTTTGGGAAACTATGGCTACACCTTC.

The chain joins TRBV9 to TRBJ2-1, with D unresolved. The CDR3 has 16 amino acids. With 0 bases removed from V and 0 bases from J, the gap between germline ends came to 10 bases. Germline CDR1 and CDR2: SGDLS and YYNGEE. The CDR3 DNA follows: TGTGCCAGCAGCGTAGCGGCTTTGGGCTCCTACAATGAGCAGTTCTTC. Translation gives CASSVAALGSYNEQFF.

J is TRBJ1-5 and V is TRBV5-6; D perhaps matches TRBD1 (5 bases). V was cut by 4 bases and J by 4 bases, with 12 bases left in between. The CDR3 covers 14 residues. Germline CDR1 SGHDT, CDR2 YYEEEE. CDR3 in amino acids: CASSRDGDNQPQHF. The CDR3, as DNA: TGTGCCAGCAGCAGGGACGGAGATAATCAGCCCCAGCATTTT.

In this sample, this clone turned up a few times. The J gene is TRBJ2-4, the V gene TRBV29-1; D is perhaps TRBD2 (6 bases). This CDR3 is built from 14 residues. CDR1 is SQVTM and CDR2 is ANQGSEA in the germline V gene. V was shortened by 6 bases and J by 0 bases, with 12 bases between the two germline ends. This CDR3 reads CSVSGVLAKNIQYF. The CDR3, as DNA: TGCAGCGTGTCGGGAGTATTAGCCAAAAACATTCAGTACTTC.

In its sample, this clone was seen a few times. The chain uses TRBV7-6 and TRBJ1-5; a possible D gene is TRBD1 (5 bases). Germline CDR1 SGHVS, CDR2 FNYEAQ. V lost 1 base, J lost 3 bases, and 13 bases lay in between. The CDR3 is 16 amino acids. The CDR3 bases are TGTGCCAGCAGCTTAGAGGCAGGGATGAACAATCAGCCCCAGCATTTT. This sequence encodes CASSLEAGMNNQPQHF.